These 2 T cell receptor beta chains came from one sample sequenced in a study of T cells in Graves' hyperthyroidism and ophthalmopathy. RNA transcripts were the template for amplifying TCR beta CDR3 regions. HTBI primers drove first-round RT-PCR of the TCR CDR3. TCRdb processed the multiplex PCR reads anew with MiXCR; each CDR3 protein has one entry. This table has a few hundred thousand distinct CDR3 sequences, about a sixth appearing once. Sequenced material: blood. The receptors here all came from a woman aged 40 to 50 with Graves' ophthalmopathy.

CDR3 DNA: TGTGCCAGCTCATATGGGACAGACCGCACAGATACGCAGTATTTT. Translating it yields CASSYGTDRTDTQYF. The chain employs TRBV18 and TRBJ2-3; 7 bases fit TRBD1. The CDR3 covers 15 residues. Per the germline V gene, CDR1 is KGHSH and CDR2 is LQKENI. V trimming: 5 bases; J trimming: 1 base; junction bases outside the gene matches: 6.

V and J are TRBV14 and TRBJ1-1; D remains ambiguous. The CDR3 has 14 residues. Germline V CDR1 and CDR2: SGHDN, FVKESK. Trimming left V 0 bases short and J 4 bases short, with 9 bases between. Written as DNA, the CDR3 is TGTGCCAGCAGCCAAGATCTTGTGGGCACTGAAGCTTTCTTT. Residues: CASSQDLVGTEAFF.